The 15 T cell receptor beta chains below all came from one sample that was sequenced in a study of shared clonotypes between healthy human individuals. Measured with immunoSEQ multiplex PCR; TCRdb has only the in-frame clones, and not every one. The sample has roughly 2.5 million clones; around 90% are singletons. Source material: naive CD4+ T cells sorted from blood. Subset noted: CD45RA+ positively selected. All receptors derive from a man younger than 35 in good health.

The CDR3 nucleotides are TGTGCCAGCCGTCGACGACAGGGTCGGGGCGGGGAGCTGTTTTTT. It codes for CASRRRQGRGGELFF. This chain uses TRBV28 with TRBJ2-2; TRBD1 aligns across 7 bases. Germline CDR1 and CDR2: MDHEN and SYDVKM. The J segment lost 7 bases and the V segment lost 8 bases, leaving 13 bases of the junction unmatched. The CDR3 runs 15 residues.

This clone was seen once. The J gene is TRBJ2-1, the V gene TRBV5-4; D is undetermined. This CDR3 is 15 amino acids long. V was clipped by 4 bases and J by 0 bases, with 11 bases between them. Germline CDR1 is SGHNT and CDR2 is YYREEE (reference sequence). The CDR3 DNA reads as TGTGCCAGCAGCCGAGACTCCGTCTCCTACAATGAGCAGTTCTTC. Translating it yields CASSRDSVSYNEQFF.

This clone was seen only once. This chain connects TRBV30 to TRBJ1-3; no definite D call. Germline CDR1 GTSNPN, CDR2 SVGIG (reference sequence). This CDR3 is 11 amino acids long. The V and J ends lost 5 bases and 7 bases respectively, with 9 bases between them. The CDR3 loop is CAWDSWNTIYF. The DNA of the CDR3 is TGTGCCTGGGATTCGTGGAACACCATATATTTT.

The CDR3 spells CASSLGQGLQETQYF. Written as DNA, the CDR3 is TGTGCCAGCAGCTTGGGACAGGGGCTCCAAGAGACCCAGTACTTC. J is TRBJ2-5 and V is TRBV11-3; 10 bases are a match to TRBD1. J lost 1 base, V lost 3 bases, and 2 bases had no gene match. CDR3 length: 15 amino acids. The germline V gene has CDR1 SGHNT and CDR2 YENEEA.

The J gene is TRBJ1-1, the V gene TRBV6-6; 7 positions agree with TRBD1. CDR3 length: 14 residues. The V gene's germline CDR1 is MNHNY and CDR2 SVGAGI (reference sequence). The V and J ends lost 7 bases and 4 bases, in that order; junction bases with no gene match: 9. CDR3 residues: CASTTTGEATEAFF. The CDR3, as DNA: TGTGCCAGCACCACAACAGGGGAGGCCACTGAAGCTTTCTTT.

The sample holds one count of this clone. At one of its ends the junction is not consistent with the germline gene, which may arise from a read error. The chain recombines TRBV7-7 with TRBJ2-3, with 8 bases fitting TRBD2. The CDR3 is 16 amino acids. Germline CDR1 reads SSHAT; CDR2 reads FNYEAQ (reference sequence). Here the CDR3 reads CASSLGASGGSDTQYF. DNA of the CDR3: TGTGCTAGCAGCTTAGGTGCCTCGGGAGGGTCAGATACGCAGTATTTT.

This chain uses TRBV5-1 with TRBJ2-7; 9 positions agree with TRBD1. V was pared by 4 bases and J by 4 bases, with 9 bases of the junction left unmatched. Germline V gives CDR1 SGHRS, CDR2 YFSETQ. The CDR3 runs to 15 residues. As DNA, the CDR3 is TGCGCCAGCAGCGCGAGGGACAGGGTAGGGTACGAGCAGTACTTC. This codes for CASSARDRVGYEQYF. Supplemented by reference TRBV5-1 and TRBJ2-7, the full variable domain reads KAGVTQTPRYLIKTRGQQVTLSCSPISGHRSVSWYQQTPGQGLQFLFEYFSETQRNKGNFPGRFSGRQFSNSRSEMNVSTLELGDSALYLCASSARDRVGYEQYFGPGTRLTVT.

The chain links TRBV6-1 to TRBJ2-3, with D hard to call. Germline values: CDR1 MNHNS, CDR2 SASEGT. This CDR3 region has 14 residues. V lost 3 bases to trimming and J lost 0 bases, with 7 bases between them. In DNA, the CDR3 is TGTGCCAGCAGTGAGATGGGGAGCACAGATACGCAGTATTTT. Protein sequence: CASSEMGSTDTQYF.

The rearrangement uses TRBV6-1 and TRBJ1-6, with 9 nucleotides matching TRBD1. Trimming cost V 7 bases and J 8 bases; bases outside gene matches: 9. The CDR3 spans 15 residues. Germline lookup yields CDR1 MNHNS and CDR2 SASEGT. CDR3 nucleotide sequence: TGTGCCAGCACCATGGGGGGGACAGGGTATTCACCCCTCCACTTT. Translating it yields CASTMGGTGYSPLHF.

V is TRBV5-1 and J is TRBJ2-5, with D perhaps TRBD2 (6 bases). The CDR3 is 15 residues long. Trimming pared 4 bases from V and 0 bases from J, leaving 13 bases between. Germline V gene lookup returns CDR1 SGHRS and CDR2 YFSETQ. The CDR3 coding sequence is TGCGCCAGCAGCGCCCTCGCGGGGCACCAAGAGACCCAGTACTTC. This sequence encodes CASSALAGHQETQYF.

The rearrangement joins TRBV23-1 to TRBJ1-3; maybe TRBD1 (5 bases). TRBV23-1 is given ORF status, its function remaining uncertain. Trimming stripped 3 bases from V and 2 bases from J, with 20 bases between. The CDR3 totals 18 residues. Written as DNA, the CDR3 is TGCGCCAGCAGTCAGTCGGCGGGGCGGGGTTTCGCTGGAAACACCATATATTTT. Amino acid sequence: CASSQSAGRGFAGNTIYF.

V and J are TRBV4-3 and TRBJ1-2; the D gene is possibly TRBD1 (5 bases). V was pared by 0 bases and J by 4 bases, with 9 bases between. Germline values: CDR1 LGHNA, CDR2 YSLEER. This CDR3 is built from 14 residues. The CDR3 is CASSQDLGPYGYTF. CDR3 DNA sequence: TGCGCCAGCAGCCAAGATTTGGGGCCCTATGGCTACACCTTC.

The rearrangement joins TRBV29-1 to TRBJ2-5, with a weak D call TRBD1 (5 bases). Trimming removed 4 bases from V and 6 bases from J, with 21 bases in between. This CDR3 region has 15 residues. Germline CDR1 SQVTM, CDR2 ANQGSEA. The CDR3 DNA follows: TGCAGCGTTGTCCACCGCGACAGTAATATACAGACCCAGTACTTC. The encoded protein is CSVVHRDSNIQTQYF.

The chain uses TRBV28 and TRBJ1-5; maybe TRBD1 (5 bases). The germline V and J ends were trimmed by 1 base and 2 bases, with 15 bases remaining between them. Germline V gives CDR1 MDHEN, CDR2 SYDVKM. CDR3 length: 17 amino acids. The CDR3 nucleotides read TGTGCCAGCAGTTTATTTCTCCACGGGGCGGGCAATCAGCCCCAGCATTTT. This codes for CASSLFLHGAGNQPQHF. The full variable domain, completed using reference TRBV28 and TRBJ1-5, is DVKVTQSSRYLVKRTGEKVFLECVQDMDHENMFWYRQDPGLGLRLIYFSYDVKMKEKGDIPEGYSVSREKKERFSLILESASTNQTSMYLCASSLFLHGAGNQPQHFGDGTRLSIL.

This clone was picked up a small number of times. The chain combines TRBV2 with TRBJ1-5; D perhaps matches TRBD1 (5 bases). CDR3 length: 13 residues. CDR1 SNHLY and CDR2 FYNNEI come from the germline V gene. Trimming stripped 6 bases from V and 6 bases from J, with 12 bases between. CDR3 nucleotide sequence: TGTGCCAGCAGAGCGATCGGGGGTCAGCCCCAGCATTTT. Translated: CASRAIGGQPQHF.